This is a list of T cell receptor beta chains from one sample in a study of graft-versus-host responses after intestinal transplantation. No antigens are known for them. Using immunoSEQ multiplex PCR, the repertoire was profiled, and TCRdb retains in-frame clones only, with some absent. The sample carries around 96,000 clones, approximately 90% recorded once. The sample consisted of unstimulated CD4+ T cells sorted from spleen or lymph node cells, taken before intestinal transplant. These receptors all stem from a human donor who received an intestinal transplant. CDR3s include the opening cysteine and the closing phenylalanine or tryptophan. The D gene is left open where the match is weak. Size tells how often a clone was seen (once, few, many) or the class of an expanded clone, and some rows leave it out.

v_gene	abundance	j_gene	d_gene	CDR3aa	CDR3nt
TRBV5-6	.	TRBJ2-3	.	CASSLLSGAKRVADTQYF	TGTGCCAGCAGCTTGCTTAGCGGAGCAAAACGGGTGGCAGATACGCAGTATTTT
TRBV5-4	.	TRBJ2-1	TRBD2	CASSLSSGDYNEQFF	TGTGCCAGCAGCTTGTCTAGCGGGGACTACAATGAGCAGTTCTTC
TRBV18	.	TRBJ1-6	.	CASSPPAWGDYNSPLHF	TGTGCCAGCTCACCACCAGCCTGGGGCGACTATAATTCACCCCTCCACTTT
TRBV20-1	.	TRBJ2-1	.	CSARANEQFF	TGCAGTGCTAGGGCCAATGAGCAGTTCTTC
TRBV6-5	.	TRBJ2-7	.	CASSYSRDRLYEQYF	TGTGCCAGCAGTTACTCGAGAGACAGGCTGTACGAGCAGTACTTC
TRBV14	.	TRBJ2-1	.	CASSHGGRSYNEQFF	TGTGCCAGCAGCCATGGTGGGCGCTCCTACAATGAGCAGTTCTTC
TRBV30	.	TRBJ2-3	.	CAWSGGYSTDTQYF	TGTGCCTGGAGTGGAGGATATAGCACAGATACGCAGTATTTT
TRBV19	once	TRBJ2-3	.	CASSRAGEPTDTQYF	TGTGCCAGTAGTAGGGCAGGGGAACCCACAGATACGCAGTATTTT
TRBV11-3	.	TRBJ1-1	.	CASSLWGRDLTEAFF	TGTGCCAGCAGCTTGTGGGGTCGGGATCTTACTGAAGCTTTCTTT
TRBV7-9	.	TRBJ1-1	.	CASSRGLNTEAFF	TGTGCCAGCAGCCGAGGTCTGAACACTGAAGCTTTCTTT
TRBV7-2	.	TRBJ2-7	.	CASSLGRVVGYEQYF	TGTGCCAGCAGCTTAGGCAGGGTGGTGGGTTACGAGCAGTACTTC
TRBV5-1	.	TRBJ2-5	TRBD2	CASSLRLAGGHRGETQYF	TGCGCCAGCAGCTTGAGGCTAGCGGGAGGGCACCGGGGAGAGACCCAGTACTTC
TRBV5-1	.	TRBJ2-1	TRBD2	CASSLVGLSGALYNEQFF	TGCGCCAGCAGCTTGGTGGGCCTTAGCGGGGCCCTCTACAATGAGCAGTTCTTC
TRBV29-1	.	TRBJ2-3	TRBD2	CSTRGAGGLTDTQYF	TGCAGCACCCGGGGGGCGGGAGGTTTGACAGATACGCAGTATTTT
TRBV4-2	.	TRBJ2-7	TRBD2	CASSQARTRATRYEQYF	TGTGCCAGCAGCCAAGCTCGGACTAGAGCAACGAGGTACGAGCAGTACTTC
TRBV5-1	.	TRBJ2-7	.	CASSFGRNNEQYF	TGCGCCAGCAGCTTTGGCAGGAACAACGAGCAGTACTTC
TRBV11-2	.	TRBJ1-1	.	CASSLTIQGTEAFF	TGTGCCAGCAGCTTGACGATCCAGGGGACTGAAGCTTTCTTT
TRBV2	.	TRBJ1-6	TRBD1	CASRIDRGDSPLHF	TGTGCCAGCAGGATTGACAGGGGAGATTCACCCCTCCACTTT
TRBV7-2	.	TRBJ1-3	TRBD1	CASSIAGTGGNTIYF	TGTGCCAGCAGCATTGCCGGGACAGGGGGAAACACCATATATTTT
TRBV7-2	.	TRBJ2-1	.	CASATPWAGGNEQFF	TGTGCCAGCGCAACTCCATGGGCTGGTGGTAATGAGCAGTTCTTC
TRBV4-3	.	TRBJ2-7	TRBD2	CASSPELASYEQYF	TGCGCCAGCAGCCCGGAACTAGCGTCCTACGAGCAGTACTTC
TRBV6-1	.	TRBJ2-3	TRBD1	CASSEARGRTDTQYF	TGTGCCAGCAGTGAAGCAAGGGGGCGCACAGATACGCAGTATTTT
TRBV30	.	TRBJ2-3	TRBD1	CAWTTGGAGDTQYF	TGTGCCTGGACCACAGGGGGCGCGGGAGATACGCAGTATTTT
TRBV19	.	TRBJ1-2	.	CASISPWQGGGYTF	TGTGCCAGCATATCCCCCTGGCAGGGTGGTGGCTACACCTTC
TRBV6-6	.	TRBJ1-1	TRBD1	CASSEVGQMNTEAFF	TGTGCCAGCAGCGAAGTGGGACAGATGAACACTGAAGCTTTCTTT
TRBV6-5	.	TRBJ2-5	.	CASSYSEGKTQYF	TGTGCCAGCAGTTACTCGGAGGGGAAGACCCAGTACTTC
TRBV29-1	.	TRBJ2-1	.	CSFADMRYNEQFF	TGCAGCTTCGCCGATATGAGATACAATGAGCAGTTCTTC
TRBV15	.	TRBJ2-5	.	CATSKGPGANQETQYF	TGTGCCACCAGCAAAGGACCAGGGGCAAATCAAGAGACCCAGTACTTC
TRBV4-1	.	TRBJ1-4	.	CASSQGGLATNEKLFF	TGCGCCAGCAGCCAAGGGGGACTTGCAACTAATGAAAAACTGTTTTTT
TRBV7-2	.	TRBJ2-5	TRBD2	CASSWGLAGKETQYF	TGTGCCAGCAGCTGGGGACTAGCGGGGAAGGAGACCCAGTACTTC
TRBV5-1	.	TRBJ2-3	.	CASSLAGTDTQYF	TGCGCCAGCAGCTTGGCGGGGACAGATACGCAGTATTTT
TRBV5-1	.	TRBJ1-2	TRBD1	CASSLGGQGASGYTF	TGCGCCAGCAGCTTGGGGGGACAGGGGGCGAGTGGCTACACCTTC
TRBV29-1	.	TRBJ2-7	.	CSVLIQGFYEQYF	TGCAGCGTTCTGATCCAGGGTTTCTACGAGCAGTACTTC
TRBV5-4	.	TRBJ1-1	.	CASSPVQGRDTEAFF	TGTGCCAGCAGCCCGGTACAGGGAAGGGACACTGAAGCTTTCTTT
TRBV6-1	.	TRBJ2-3	.	CAASLSRSRTDTQYF	TGTGCCGCCTCCCTCTCCCGGAGTCGCACAGATACGCAGTATTTT
TRBV5-8	few	TRBJ2-5	.	CASSKGQSGETQYF	TGTGCCAGCAGCAAAGGACAGTCCGGGGAGACCCAGTACTTC
TRBV6-1	.	TRBJ2-1	TRBD1	CASSLGQVSHEQFF	TGTGCCAGCAGTCTGGGACAGGTTTCGCATGAGCAGTTCTTC
TRBV28	.	TRBJ1-6	.	CASRPPTPYNSPLHF	TGTGCCAGCAGACCCCCGACACCTTATAATTCACCCCTCCACTTT
TRBV27	.	TRBJ1-1	TRBD1	CASSLVRDRATEAFF	TGTGCCAGCAGTTTAGTTCGGGACAGGGCAACTGAAGCTTTCTTT
TRBV5-4	.	TRBJ2-2	.	CASSRMAGPLNTGELFF	TGTGCCAGCTCTAGGATGGCGGGGCCACTGAACACCGGGGAGCTGTTTTTT
TRBV19	.	TRBJ2-7	TRBD2	CASRSSGGTYERYF	TGTGCCAGTAGAAGTAGCGGGGGCACCTACGAGCGGTACTTC
TRBV29-1	.	TRBJ1-2	.	CSVVGVYGYTF	TGCAGCGTTGTAGGGGTCTATGGCTACACCTTC
TRBV28	.	TRBJ1-3	TRBD1	CASSSTGVGGNTIYF	TGTGCCAGCAGTTCCACAGGGGTGGGTGGAAACACCATATATTTT
TRBV11-2	.	TRBJ2-7	.	CASSLDPSVRLEQYF	TGTGCCAGCAGCTTAGATCCTAGCGTTCGCTTGGAGCAGTACTTC
TRBV30	.	TRBJ1-5	TRBD1	CAWSPPGRGFNQPQHF	TGTGCCTGGAGTCCCCCAGGCAGGGGGTTCAATCAGCCCCAGCATTTT
TRBV30	.	TRBJ2-5	TRBD1	CAWSTPRDRPQETQYF	TGTGCCTGGAGTACCCCCCGGGACAGACCGCAAGAGACCCAGTACTTC
TRBV15	once	TRBJ1-2	.	CATSRDVGGAGSYGYTF	TGTGCCACCAGCAGAGATGTAGGGGGGGCGGGGAGCTATGGCTACACCTTC
TRBV2	.	TRBJ2-3	TRBD1	CASSWGQGDTDTQYF	TGTGCCAGCAGTTGGGGGCAGGGGGATACAGATACGCAGTATTTT
TRBV6-5	once	TRBJ1-3	.	CASSYGWGPGNTIYF	TGTGCCAGCAGTTACGGATGGGGGCCTGGAAACACCATATATTTT
TRBV7-6	.	TRBJ2-3	.	CASSSRGLTDTQYF	TGTGCCAGCAGCTCCAGGGGCCTCACAGATACGCAGTATTTT
TRBV5-1	.	TRBJ2-5	TRBD1	CASSPGTGDRQETQYF	TGCGCCAGCAGCCCTGGGACAGGGGACAGGCAAGAGACCCAGTACTTC
TRBV5-3	.	TRBJ1-1	.	CARSLKGGNTEAFF	TGTGCCAGAAGCTTGAAGGGAGGGAACACTGAAGCTTTCTTT
TRBV6-5	.	TRBJ2-6	.	CASSYEGAGANVLTF	TGTGCCAGCAGTTATGAAGGGGCTGGGGCCAACGTCCTGACTTTC
TRBV6-5	few	TRBJ1-4	.	CASTRQKNEKLFF	TGTGCCAGCACCCGACAGAAAAATGAAAAACTGTTTTTT
TRBV11-3	.	TRBJ2-4	.	CASSLGRVAKNIQYF	TGTGCCAGCAGCTTAGGACGGGTGGCCAAAAACATTCAGTACTTC
TRBV21-1	.	TRBJ1-1	.	CASRLTGSLAFF	TGTGCCAGCCGACTAACGGGAAGCTTGGCTTTCTTT
TRBV6-5	.	TRBJ2-7	.	CATKRHRVRREQYF	TGTGCCACAAAACGTCACAGGGTGCGACGGGAGCAGTACTTC
TRBV11-3	.	TRBJ2-1	TRBD2	CASSSGLAGYEQFF	TGTGCCAGCAGCTCGGGACTAGCGGGATATGAGCAGTTCTTC
TRBV7-9	.	TRBJ1-6	TRBD1	CASSAPPSGGPLHF	TGTGCCAGCAGCGCCCCGCCTTCAGGGGGACCCCTCCACTTT